Below, one TCR beta chain is given with its context. Its antigen is not identified. Method: immunoSEQ multiplex PCR; TCRdb's copy keeps in-frame clones and lacks some. There are about 7,300 clones in the sample; roughly 86% occur only once, and 13% to 15% lies in the top ten. The V and J ends lost 0 bases and 1 base respectively, with 10 bases between them. In germline, CDR1 is SGDLS, CDR2 YYNGEE. The CDR3 runs 15 residues. The source of the sample is a study of blood T cell dynamics during melanoma immunotherapy. Study-level results: It remained unknown if the driving T cell clones were melanoma-specific.

Regarding time point: week 3, after first cycle of checkpoint inhibitor. Sampling occurred pretreatment (T0) and at week 3 (W3), after cycle one of checkpoint blockade. Apart from two fast progressors, RECIST 1.1 response was judged 12 weeks post-infusion. No patient had earlier systemic cancer treatment, concurrent immunosuppressants, or another active cancer. The chain links TRBV9 to TRBJ1-1, with no clear D. The source was blood, collected from a patient treated with checkpoint blockade. This receptor was taken from a human donor with melanoma. This chain's CDR3 is CASSVGATTNTEAFF. Here the CDR3 DNA reads TGTGCCAGCAGCGTAGGGGCCACGACGAACACTGAAGCTTTCTTT. The entire variable domain, with the rest obtained from reference TRBV9 and TRBJ1-1, is as follows: DSGVTQTPKHLITATGQRVTLRCSPRSGDLSVYWYQQSLDQGLQFLIQYYNGEERAKGNILERFSAQQFPDLHSELNLSSLELGDSALYFCASSVGATTNTEAFFGQGTRLTVV.